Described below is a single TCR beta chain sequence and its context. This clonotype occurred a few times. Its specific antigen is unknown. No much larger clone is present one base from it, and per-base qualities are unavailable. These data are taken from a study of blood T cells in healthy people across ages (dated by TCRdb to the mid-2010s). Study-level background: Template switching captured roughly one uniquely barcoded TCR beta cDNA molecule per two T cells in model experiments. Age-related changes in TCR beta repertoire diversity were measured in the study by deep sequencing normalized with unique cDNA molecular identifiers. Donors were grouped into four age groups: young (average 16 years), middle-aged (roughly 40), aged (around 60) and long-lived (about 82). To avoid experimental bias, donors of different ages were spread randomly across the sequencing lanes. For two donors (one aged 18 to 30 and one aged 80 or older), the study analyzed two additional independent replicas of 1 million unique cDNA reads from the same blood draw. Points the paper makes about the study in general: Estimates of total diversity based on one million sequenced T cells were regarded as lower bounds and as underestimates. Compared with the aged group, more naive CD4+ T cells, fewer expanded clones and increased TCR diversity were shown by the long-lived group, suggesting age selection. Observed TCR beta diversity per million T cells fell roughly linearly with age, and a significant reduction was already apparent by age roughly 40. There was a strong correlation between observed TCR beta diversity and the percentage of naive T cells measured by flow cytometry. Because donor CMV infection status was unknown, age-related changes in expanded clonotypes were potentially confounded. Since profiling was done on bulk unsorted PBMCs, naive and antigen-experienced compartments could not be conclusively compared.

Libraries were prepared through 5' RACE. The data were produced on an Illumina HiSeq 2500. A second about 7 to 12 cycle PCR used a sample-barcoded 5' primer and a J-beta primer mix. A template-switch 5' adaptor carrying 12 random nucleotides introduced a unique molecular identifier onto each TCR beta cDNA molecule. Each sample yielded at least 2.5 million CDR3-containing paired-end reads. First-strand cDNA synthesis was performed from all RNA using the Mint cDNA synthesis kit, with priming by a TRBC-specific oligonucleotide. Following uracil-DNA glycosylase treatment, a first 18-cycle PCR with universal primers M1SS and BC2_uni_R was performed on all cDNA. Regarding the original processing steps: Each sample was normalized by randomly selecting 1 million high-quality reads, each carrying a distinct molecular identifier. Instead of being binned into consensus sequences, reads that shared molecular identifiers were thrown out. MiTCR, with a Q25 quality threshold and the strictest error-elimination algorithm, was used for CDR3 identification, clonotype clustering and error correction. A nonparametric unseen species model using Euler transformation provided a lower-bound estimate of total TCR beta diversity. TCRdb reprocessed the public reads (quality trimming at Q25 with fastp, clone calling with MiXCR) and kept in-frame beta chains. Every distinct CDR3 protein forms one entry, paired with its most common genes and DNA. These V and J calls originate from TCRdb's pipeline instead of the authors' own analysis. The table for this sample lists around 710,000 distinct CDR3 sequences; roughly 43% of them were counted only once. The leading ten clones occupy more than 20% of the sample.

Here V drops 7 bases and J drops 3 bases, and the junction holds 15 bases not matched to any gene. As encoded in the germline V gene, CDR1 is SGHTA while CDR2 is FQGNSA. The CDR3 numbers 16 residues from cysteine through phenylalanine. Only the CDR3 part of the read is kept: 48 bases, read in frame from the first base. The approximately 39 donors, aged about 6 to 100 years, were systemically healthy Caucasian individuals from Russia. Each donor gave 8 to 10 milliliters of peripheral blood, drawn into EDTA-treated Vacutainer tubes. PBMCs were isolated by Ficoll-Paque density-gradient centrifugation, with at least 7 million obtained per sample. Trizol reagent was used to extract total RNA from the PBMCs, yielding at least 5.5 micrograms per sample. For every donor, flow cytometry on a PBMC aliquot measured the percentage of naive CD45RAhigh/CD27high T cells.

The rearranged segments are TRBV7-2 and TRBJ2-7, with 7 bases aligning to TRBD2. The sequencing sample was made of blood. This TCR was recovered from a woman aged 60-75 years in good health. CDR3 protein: CASNLPGGGGGYEQYF. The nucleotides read TGTGCCAGCAACCTCCCGGGTGGTGGCGGGGGCTACGAGCAGTACTTC.